Presented here are 27 T cell receptor beta chains from one specimen sequenced in a study of blood T cell repertoires in COVID-19. Sequencing was performed with immunoSEQ multiplex PCR; in TCRdb, only in-frame clones are kept and a portion is missing. The table shows 110,000 to 150,000 clones, with 80% to 90% occurring only once. Sequencing was done on a sample of peripheral blood. The receptors were gathered from a man aged 55-75 years with active or convalescent COVID-19.

J is TRBJ2-2 and V is TRBV27; 8 bases line up with TRBD2. Trimming removed 5 bases from V and 4 bases from J; junction bases left unmatched: 15. The CDR3 extends over 18 amino acids. The germline CDR1 and CDR2 sequences are MNHEY and SMNVEV (reference sequence). The CDR3 here is CASSIKSRGGRTTGELFF. CDR3 in DNA: TGTGCCAGCAGTATCAAATCTCGCGGGGGGCGGACCACCGGGGAGCTGTTTTTT.

The rearrangement links TRBV3-1 (or the pseudogene TRBV3-2) to TRBJ1-1; a weak D match, TRBD1 (5 bases). The CDR3 is 11 residues long. The germline V gene has CDR1 LGHDT and CDR2 YNNKEL (reference sequence). With 3 bases removed from V and 10 bases from J, the gap between germline ends came to 9 bases. Here the CDR3 DNA reads TGTGCCAGCAGCCACGCCCAGGGAGCTTTCTTT. Translated: CASSHAQGAFF.

The CDR3 nucleotides are TGTGCCAGCAGCTTCCAAGGGGGGGCCCGTGAGCAGTTCTTC. Its translation: CASSFQGGAREQFF. The genes are TRBV5-4 and TRBJ2-1; D is possibly TRBD2 (7 bases). CDR1 and CDR2 from the germline V gene are SGHNT and YYREEE (reference sequence). This CDR3 spans 14 amino acids. Deletions cut 2 bases from V and 9 bases from J, with 15 bases between.

This clone was counted a single time. The CDR3 bases are TGTGCCAGCAGTTACACAGGAGCTAACTATGGCTACACCTTC. It is translated as CASSYTGANYGYTF. The chain carries TRBV6-5 and TRBJ1-2, with D perhaps matching TRBD1 (5 bases). With 2 bases removed from V and 0 bases from J, the gap between germline ends came to 7 bases. The CDR3 is 14 residues long. Germline-derived CDR1 and CDR2 are MNHEY and SVGAGI.

The CDR3 here is CASSYGGTGGELFF. DNA of the CDR3: TGTGCCAGCAGTTACGGGGGGACGGGCGGGGAGCTGTTTTTT. The chain carries TRBV6-5 and TRBJ2-2, with D perhaps matching TRBD2 (6 bases). The V and J ends lost 2 bases and 7 bases respectively, with 11 bases between them. The V gene's germline CDR1 is MNHEY and CDR2 SVGAGI. This CDR3 spans 14 amino acids.

The chain combines TRBV30 with TRBJ2-1, with D maybe TRBD1 (6 bases). Trimming shortened V by 2 bases and J by 4 bases, and 12 bases separated the two germline ends. CDR1 is GTSNPN, CDR2 SVGIG, per germline (reference sequence). The CDR3 contains 14 residues. The CDR3 sequence is CAWSHLTGYNEQFF. For the CDR3, the DNA is TGTGCCTGGAGTCATCTAACAGGGTACAATGAGCAGTTCTTC.

V is TRBV2 and J is TRBJ2-7, with TRBD1 matching 7 bases. There are 15 residues in the CDR3. CDR1 SNHLY and CDR2 FYNNEI come from the germline V gene. V was pared by 2 bases and J by 6 bases, with 10 bases of the junction left unmatched. Here the CDR3 reads CASSERTGPFIEQYF. CDR3 coding DNA: TGTGCCAGCAGTGAAAGGACAGGCCCCTTTATCGAGCAGTACTTC. Combining the CDR3 with reference TRBV2 and TRBJ2-7 gives the whole variable domain EPEVTQTPSHQVTQMGQEVILRCVPISNHLYFYWYRQILGQKVEFLVSFYNNEISEKSEIFDDQFSVERPDGSNFTLKIRSTKLEDSAMYFCASSERTGPFIEQYFGPGTRLTVT.

The chain employs TRBV2 and TRBJ2-3, with 11 bases identical to TRBD2. This CDR3 comprises 16 residues. CDR1 and CDR2 from the germline V gene are SNHLY and FYNNEI. The trim removed 5 bases at V and 3 bases at J, leaving 7 bases unmatched. CDR3 residues: CASSYLTSGTTDTQYF. CDR3 in DNA: TGTGCCAGCAGTTACCTGACTAGCGGGACAACAGATACGCAGTATTTT.

CDR3 sequence reads: CASSQARDSYNEQFF. The CDR3 DNA reads TGTGCCAGCAGCCAAGCCAGGGACTCCTACAATGAGCAGTTCTTC. V is TRBV4-2 and J is TRBJ2-1; possibly TRBD1 for D (5 bases). Looked up from germline, CDR1 is LGHNA and CDR2 is YNFKEQ. V was trimmed by 1 base and J by 0 bases, leaving 7 bases between them. This CDR3 is built from 15 residues.

The V and J genes are TRBV3-1 (or the pseudogene TRBV3-2) and TRBJ2-5; 12 nucleotides align to TRBD2. The germline gives CDR1 LGHDT, CDR2 YNNKEL (reference sequence). The CDR3 totals 14 residues. J lost 5 bases, V lost 5 bases, and 3 bases had no gene match. The CDR3 nucleotides read TGTGCCAGCAGCTACGGACTAGCGGGGGAGACCCAGTACTTC. Amino acid sequence: CASSYGLAGETQYF.

The V call is TRBV9, the J call TRBJ2-3; D is possibly TRBD2 (5 bases). The CDR3 length is 14 residues. Trimming cost V 5 bases and J 5 bases, with 15 bases left between them. Germline-derived CDR1 and CDR2 are SGDLS and YYNGEE. CDR3 nucleotide sequence: TGTGCCAGCAGTTACTCCCGGGATGGAGATACGCAGTATTTT. This encodes CASSYSRDGDTQYF.

The chain employs TRBV7-6 and TRBJ2-5; 8 positions agree with TRBD1. Per germline, CDR1 SGHVS and CDR2 FNYEAQ. This CDR3 contains 15 residues. Losses at the gene ends were 3 bases for V and 5 bases for J; bases not matched to a gene: 8. CDR3 protein: CASSFAGGKLETQYF. The CDR3 nucleotides read TGTGCCAGCAGCTTCGCAGGGGGCAAACTCGAGACCCAGTACTTC.

This clone has a single count. The chain combines TRBV7-2 with TRBJ1-1, with D unclear. Per germline, CDR1 SGHTA and CDR2 FQGNSA. CDR3 size: 14 residues. V was pared by 1 base and J by 3 bases, with 9 bases between. In DNA form, the CDR3 reads TGTGCCAGCAGCTTAGACGGGGAAGACACTGAAGCTTTCTTT. It is translated as CASSLDGEDTEAFF.

This chain joins TRBV10-3 and TRBJ2-7; D not resolved. CDR3 length equals 15 residues. V lost 0 bases and J 0 bases, leaving 9 bases between the germline ends. In germline, CDR1 is ENHRY, CDR2 SYGVKD. The CDR3 nucleotides read TGTGCCATCAGTGAGTCCGAAGCCTTCTCCTACGAGCAGTACTTC. Its protein product is CAISESEAFSYEQYF.

This clone has a handful of counts. The V gene is TRBV29-1, the J gene TRBJ2-3; TRBD2 aligns across 9 bases. The CDR3 is made up of 17 amino acids. Germline-derived CDR1 and CDR2 are SQVTM and ANQGSEA. V shed 3 bases, J shed 1 base, and the junction held 11 bases outside the gene matches. The CDR3 nucleotides are TGCAGCGTTGACCCGGGGCTAGCGGGATCGGGCACAGATACGCAGTATTTT. Its translation: CSVDPGLAGSGTDTQYF.

This rearrangement joins TRBV6-5 to TRBJ1-2; a weak D match, TRBD1 (5 bases). The CDR3 is 13 amino acids. Germline values: CDR1 MNHEY, CDR2 SVGAGI. V was cut by 5 bases and J by 6 bases, with 13 bases left in between. The CDR3 region has the DNA TGTGCCAGCAGTCCCTCAGGGTTCGATGGCTACACCTTC. It specifies CASSPSGFDGYTF.

This chain uses TRBV6-5 with TRBJ2-7; TRBD1 matches 9 bases. Trimming at V came to 8 bases and at J to 7 bases, leaving 9 bases not matched to a gene. Germline lookup yields CDR1 MNHEY and CDR2 SVGAGI. This CDR3 has 13 residues. The CDR3 coding sequence is TGTGCCAGCGTTGGACAGGGGATAAGGGAGCAGTACTTC. As protein: CASVGQGIREQYF.

V and J are TRBV19 and TRBJ2-7; 11 bases are a match to TRBD1. The V gene end was trimmed by 5 bases and the J gene end by 6 bases; junction bases not matched to a gene: 9. CDR1 LNHDA and CDR2 SQIVND come from the germline V gene (reference sequence). This CDR3 is built from 15 residues. The CDR3 loop reads CASSEGQGGRSEQYF. For the CDR3, the DNA is TGTGCCAGTAGTGAGGGACAGGGGGGTCGAAGCGAGCAGTACTTC.

J is TRBJ1-1 and V is TRBV28; D is unresolved. The CDR3 sequence is 15 residues long. Looked up from germline, CDR1 is MDHEN and CDR2 is SYDVKM. Trimming cost V 5 bases and J 0 bases, with 13 bases left between them. The CDR3 sequence: CASSATRYMNTEAFF. The CDR3 bases are TGTGCCAGCAGTGCCACGCGGTACATGAACACTGAAGCTTTCTTT. The whole variable domain, filled in from reference TRBV28 and TRBJ1-1, reads DVKVTQSSRYLVKRTGEKVFLECVQDMDHENMFWYRQDPGLGLRLIYFSYDVKMKEKGDIPEGYSVSREKKERFSLILESASTNQTSMYLCASSATRYMNTEAFFGQGTRLTVV.

The CDR3: CASRMGQTSSGNTIYF. CDR3 nucleotides: TGTGCCAGCAGAATGGGACAGACCAGCTCTGGAAACACCATATATTTT. The rearrangement joins TRBV28 to TRBJ1-3, with 7 bases lining up with TRBD1. Per the germline V gene, CDR1 is MDHEN and CDR2 is SYDVKM. This CDR3 region has 16 residues. Unmatched junction bases numbered 8, after V lost 6 bases and J lost 0 bases.

The chain couples TRBV28 to TRBJ1-2; D is uncertain. V was clipped by 4 bases and J by 5 bases, with 17 bases between them. Germline V lookup: CDR1 MDHEN, CDR2 SYDVKM. The CDR3 length is 15 residues. The CDR3 region is CASSSAGPFLYGYTF. In DNA form, the CDR3 reads TGTGCCAGCAGTTCCGCAGGCCCATTCCTGTATGGCTACACCTTC.

The chain uses TRBV7-2 and TRBJ1-2, with a possible D match to TRBD1 (6 bases). This CDR3 contains 14 residues. V was shortened by 2 bases and J by 6 bases, with 13 bases between the two germline ends. Germline-derived CDR1 and CDR2 are SGHTA and FQGNSA. CDR3 sequence (DNA): TGTGCCAGCAGCTTACGGACAGAAAGGGATGGCTACACCTTC. Translating gives CASSLRTERDGYTF.

The chain uses TRBV21-1 and TRBJ2-7; the DNA was not used to check the table's D call, TRBD1. TRBV21-1 is an annotated pseudogene. CDR3 length equals 15 residues. The CDR3 loop is CASSKVVGRWYEQYF. The CDR3 region has the DNA TGTGCCAGCAGCAAAGTGGTGGGCCGGTGGTACGAGCAGTACTTC.

The genes are TRBV10-1 and TRBJ1-2, with TRBD1 identical over 7 bases. This CDR3 contains 13 residues. CDR1 and CDR2 from the germline V gene are WNHNN and SYGVQD (reference sequence). V was clipped by 8 bases and J by 12 bases; unmatched bases: 15. This CDR3 reads CASRVDRAPWDTF. The CDR3 region has the DNA TGCGCCAGCCGCGTCGACAGGGCTCCCTGGGACACCTTC.

The CDR3 protein is CAWSVLAGGWKFF. In nucleotides, the CDR3 is TGTGCCTGGAGTGTACTAGCGGGGGGATGGAAGTTCTTC. V and J are TRBV30 and TRBJ2-1, with 12 bases aligning to TRBD2. Germline V gene data show CDR1 as GTSNPN and CDR2 as SVGIG (reference sequence). The trim removed 0 bases at V and 14 bases at J, leaving 5 bases unmatched. This CDR3 has 13 amino acids.

The V and J genes are TRBV5-6 and TRBJ2-5, with D possibly matching TRBD2 (6 bases). The V gene lost 1 base and the J gene lost 4 bases, with 14 bases spanning the gap. The CDR3 extends over 15 amino acids. From germline, CDR1 is SGHDT and CDR2 YYEEEE. CDR3 DNA sequence: TGTGCCAGCAGCTTGAGACGGGAGTGGCCAGAGACCCAGTACTTC. Encoded protein: CASSLRREWPETQYF.

A single count supports this clone. The chain recombines TRBV28 with TRBJ2-1, with TRBD1 as a possible D gene (6 bases). V lost 6 bases and J lost 4, with 19 bases in between. The germline CDR1 and CDR2 sequences are MDHEN and SYDVKM. The CDR3 is 16 residues long. In nucleotides, the CDR3 is TGTGCCAGCAGCTCACTGGGACAACCACTGTACAATGAGCAGTTCTTC. It is translated as CASSSLGQPLYNEQFF.